The 26 T cell receptor beta chains presented below share a single source sample, sequenced in a study of cytomegalovirus exposure and HLA in healthy donors. TCRdb's copy holds only in-frame clones and misses some; the assay was immunoSEQ multiplex PCR. The table records about 98,000 clones, more than 85% of them present only once. Sequencing was done on a sample of PBMCs. The receptors were sampled from a man aged 18 to 30 in good health and CMV-seropositive.

This clone was counted only a few times. The chain joins TRBV4-2 to TRBJ1-2, with D maybe TRBD1 (5 bases). V gave up 1 base and J gave up 8 bases, with 8 bases separating them. The CDR3 consists of 12 residues. CDR1 LGHNA and CDR2 YNFKEQ come from the germline V gene. Here the CDR3 DNA reads TGTGCCAGCAGCCAAGGGGGGGTCGGCTACACCTTC. Encoded protein: CASSQGGVGYTF.

V gene TRBV6-5 combines with J gene TRBJ2-1; 9 bases are shared with TRBD2. CDR3 length equals 14 residues. Germline V CDR1 and CDR2: MNHEY, SVGAGI. V dropped 5 bases and J dropped 7; count of bases not matched to a gene: 6. The CDR3 DNA follows: TGTGCCAGCAGTCCTATAGCGGGAGCTAATGAGCAGTTCTTC. Its protein product is CASSPIAGANEQFF.

This clone turned up a few times. This specimen includes other DNA sequences encoding the same CDR3. This chain uses TRBV7-9 with TRBJ1-1, with a weak D call TRBD1 (5 bases). The CDR3 is 12 residues long. Germline CDR1 SEHNR, CDR2 FQNEAQ (reference sequence). V gave up 6 bases and J gave up 4 bases, with 9 bases separating them. The CDR3 DNA reads TGTGCCAGCAGTTACGGGGGCACTGAAGCTTTCTTT. Residues: CASSYGGTEAFF.

This rearrangement joins TRBV5-6 to TRBJ2-7; TRBD2 agrees at 9 bases. Germline CDR1 SGHDT, CDR2 YYEEEE. Losses at the gene ends were 7 bases for V and 3 bases for J; bases not matched to a gene: 11. The CDR3 is 15 residues long. The CDR3 here is CASANIRLADYEQYF. The CDR3 DNA is TGTGCCAGCGCCAATATAAGACTAGCGGACTACGAGCAGTACTTC. The variable domain in full, completed from reference TRBV5-6 and TRBJ2-7, reads DAGVTQSPTHLIKTRGQQVTLRCSPKSGHDTVSWYQQALGQGPQFIFQYYEEEERQRGNFPDRFSGHQFPNYSSELNVNALLLGDSALYLCASANIRLADYEQYFGPGTRLTVT.

The genes are TRBV7-9 and TRBJ2-7; 7 nucleotides agree with TRBD1. The CDR3 sequence is 16 residues long. Germline CDR1 and CDR2: SEHNR and FQNEAQ (reference sequence). Germline trimming cut 5 bases from V and 2 bases from J; bases unmatched to any gene: 12. CDR3 DNA sequence: TGTGCCAGCAGCCGACCACCCAGGGACAGACCCTACGAGCAGTACTTC. Its translation is CASSRPPRDRPYEQYF.

The chain carries TRBV5-4 and TRBJ2-1; 10 bases match TRBD2. Looked up from germline, CDR1 is SGHNT and CDR2 is YYREEE (reference sequence). The CDR3 totals 14 residues. The trim removed 4 bases at V and 6 bases at J, leaving 4 bases unmatched. DNA of the CDR3: TGTGCCAGCAGCACCCGGACTAGCGGCAATGAGCAGTTCTTC. Translated, it gives CASSTRTSGNEQFF.

CDR3 protein: CAEGGPLNTEAFF. DNA of the CDR3: TGTGCGGAGGGGGGGCCCTTGAACACTGAAGCTTTCTTT. The V gene is TRBV28, the J gene TRBJ1-1, with D possibly TRBD1 on 6 matching bases. CDR3 size: 13 residues. Per germline, CDR1 MDHEN and CDR2 SYDVKM.

This sequence joins TRBV10-3 and TRBJ2-1, with D tentatively TRBD2 (7 bases). Trimming shortened V by 2 bases and J by 9 bases, and 23 bases separated the two germline ends. Germline V gives CDR1 ENHRY, CDR2 SYGVKD. This CDR3 comprises 17 residues. The CDR3 is CAISEQDGGPHLSEQFF. CDR3 nucleotides: TGTGCCATCAGTGAGCAGGACGGGGGGCCGCACCTGAGTGAGCAGTTCTTC.

The rearrangement joins TRBV6-1 to TRBJ2-2; 7 bases are shared with TRBD2. The junction had 5 bases not matched to a gene; V was cut back by 2 bases and J by 5 bases. CDR1 and CDR2 (germline): MNHNS, SASEGT. The CDR3 spans 15 residues. The CDR3 sequence is CASSEQRGITGELFF. CDR3 bases: TGTGCCAGCAGTGAACAGCGGGGAATTACCGGGGAGCTGTTTTTT.

The chain employs TRBV7-9 and TRBJ2-6; the D gene is possibly TRBD1 (6 bases). V was pared by 2 bases and J by 0 bases, with 8 bases between. The CDR3 is 16 amino acids. Looked up from germline, CDR1 is SEHNR and CDR2 is FQNEAQ (reference sequence). CDR3 sequence: CASSLSRGSGANVLTF. In nucleotides, the CDR3 is TGTGCCAGCAGCTTAAGCAGGGGCTCTGGGGCCAACGTCCTGACTTTC.

This clone came up once. The rearrangement joins TRBV4-2 to TRBJ2-7; D uncertain. Trimming removed 5 bases from V and 1 base from J, with 15 bases in between. Germline-derived CDR1 and CDR2 are LGHNA and YNFKEQ. The CDR3 is 15 amino acids. The CDR3 is CASSEREVGSYEQYF. CDR3 DNA: TGTGCCAGCAGCGAGAGAGAAGTCGGGTCCTACGAGCAGTACTTC.

This rearrangement joins TRBV9 to TRBJ2-6; possible D gene TRBD1, 7 bases. Between the trimmed V and J ends, which lost 1 base and 2 bases, there was a span of 16 bases. The germline V gene has CDR1 SGDLS and CDR2 YYNGEE. The CDR3 loop spans 18 amino acids. Written as DNA, the CDR3 is TGTGCCAGCAGCGTACCTAGACAGGGAGGACCTGGGGCCAACGTCCTGACTTTC. Translated, it gives CASSVPRQGGPGANVLTF. Full variable domain (missing parts from reference TRBV9 and TRBJ2-6): DSGVTQTPKHLITATGQRVTLRCSPRSGDLSVYWYQQSLDQGLQFLIQYYNGEERAKGNILERFSAQQFPDLHSELNLSSLELGDSALYFCASSVPRQGGPGANVLTFGAGSRLTVL.

The chain employs TRBV5-4 and TRBJ1-2, with a tentative D call TRBD1 (5 bases). Trimming cost V 4 bases and J 0 bases, with 19 bases left between them. The CDR3 contains 17 residues. From germline, CDR1 is SGHNT and CDR2 YYREEE (reference sequence). The CDR3 DNA is TGTGCCAGCAGCACAGGACACCCCGGCGGGACTAACTATGGCTACACCTTC. Translated, it gives CASSTGHPGGTNYGYTF.

The J gene is TRBJ1-1, the V gene TRBV6-6; D remains unclear. This CDR3 is 15 amino acids long. Trimming left V 2 bases short and J 8 bases short, with 18 bases between. CDR1 and CDR2 (germline): MNHNY, SVGAGI (reference sequence). Here the CDR3 reads CASSYGMEVLLEAFF. CDR3 in DNA: TGTGCCAGCAGTTACGGGATGGAGGTTCTTTTGGAAGCTTTCTTT.

The chain has TRBV29-1 and TRBJ1-2, with 9 positions matching TRBD1. This CDR3 contains 14 residues. J gave up 8 bases and V 0 bases, and 7 bases lay outside the gene matches. CDR1 SQVTM and CDR2 ANQGSEA come from the germline V gene. For the CDR3, the DNA is TGCAGCGTTGAAGATCCCGACACAGGGGGCGGCTACACCTTC. This gives the protein CSVEDPDTGGGYTF.

The CDR3, as DNA: TGTGCCAGCAGCTTGGCGAGGGGACTTAGCACAGATACGCAGTATTTT. This codes for CASSLARGLSTDTQYF. V usage is TRBV5-4 and J usage is TRBJ2-3; weak D call: TRBD2 (6 bases). Germline V CDR1 and CDR2: SGHNT, YYREEE (reference sequence). The CDR3 has 16 amino acids. Trimming left V 0 bases short and J 0 bases short, with 11 bases between.

The chain employs TRBV18 and TRBJ1-4; the D gene is possibly TRBD1 (5 bases). V lost 1 base, J lost 8 bases, and 20 bases lay in between. CDR3 size: 17 residues. Germline CDR1 and CDR2: KGHSH and LQKENI. The CDR3 sequence: CASSPHVRGTFQEKLFF. CDR3 sequence (DNA): TGTGCCAGCTCACCACATGTACGGGGGACGTTTCAAGAAAAACTGTTTTTT.

This sequence joins TRBV7-2 and TRBJ1-5; 9 bases align to TRBD1. Trimming removed 5 bases from V and 6 bases from J; junction bases left unmatched: 8. Germline CDR1 and CDR2: SGHTA and FQGNSA. The CDR3 runs 15 residues. The CDR3: CASSRTGVRSQPQHF. For the CDR3, the DNA is TGTGCCAGCAGCAGGACAGGGGTAAGGAGTCAGCCCCAGCATTTT.

This chain joins TRBV29-1 and TRBJ2-1, with TRBD1 identical over 7 bases. This CDR3 is 13 amino acids long. In germline, CDR1 is SQVTM, CDR2 ANQGSEA. Unmatched junction bases numbered 6, after V lost 4 bases and J lost 6 bases. This CDR3 reads CSVGQGSINEQFF. CDR3 DNA: TGCAGCGTTGGACAGGGATCAATCAATGAGCAGTTCTTC.

This chain connects TRBV5-6 to TRBJ2-2; 11 bases are a match to TRBD1. Unmatched junction bases numbered 4, after V lost 2 bases and J lost 4 bases. The CDR3 spans 16 residues. Germline CDR1 reads SGHDT; CDR2 reads YYEEEE. This CDR3 reads CASSFGTGGGTGELFF. CDR3 sequence (DNA): TGTGCCAGCAGCTTCGGGACAGGGGGAGGCACCGGGGAGCTGTTTTTT. The full variable domain, completed using reference TRBV5-6 and TRBJ2-2, is DAGVTQSPTHLIKTRGQQVTLRCSPKSGHDTVSWYQQALGQGPQFIFQYYEEEERQRGNFPDRFSGHQFPNYSSELNVNALLLGDSALYLCASSFGTGGGTGELFFGEGSRLTVL.

This clone has more than one count but fewer than ten. The genes are TRBV7-8 and TRBJ2-1; a possible D gene is TRBD2 (6 bases). Germline values: CDR1 SGHVS, CDR2 FQNEAQ. V was shortened by 5 bases and J by 5 bases, with 16 bases between the two germline ends. The CDR3 has 15 amino acids. This chain's CDR3 is CASSPGVGVDNEQFF. Here the CDR3 DNA reads TGTGCCAGCAGCCCGGGGGTGGGGGTTGACAATGAGCAGTTCTTC. The full variable domain, in which reference TRBV7-8 and TRBJ2-1 provide the parts outside the CDR3, is GAGVSQSPRYKVAKRGQDVALRCDPISGHVSLFWYQQALGQGPEFLTYFQNEAQLDKSGLPSDRFFAERPEGSVSTLKIQRTQQEDSAVYLCASSPGVGVDNEQFFGPGTRLTVL.

This chain connects TRBV7-3 to TRBJ2-7, with a possible D match to TRBD1 (7 bases). The CDR3 runs 13 residues. Germline values: CDR1 SGHTA, CDR2 FQGTGA. Deletions cut 5 bases from V and 7 bases from J, with 15 bases between. This CDR3 reads CASSPGGSAEQYF. In DNA form, the CDR3 reads TGTGCCAGCAGCCCAGGGGGGAGTGCGGAGCAGTACTTC. Drawing the rest from reference TRBV7-3 and TRBJ2-7, the complete variable domain is GAGVSQTPSNKVTEKGKYVELRCDPISGHTALYWYRQSLGQGPEFLIYFQGTGAADDSGLPNDRFFAVRPEGSVSTLKIQRTERGDSAVYLCASSPGGSAEQYFGPGTRLTVT.

The rearrangement links TRBV7-2 to TRBJ1-2, with D possibly matching TRBD1 (6 bases). Trimming removed 2 bases at V and 4 bases at J, with 14 bases between. CDR3 length equals 15 residues. The germline V gene has CDR1 SGHTA and CDR2 FQGNSA. CDR3 in DNA: TGTGCCAGCAGCTTATTGACAGGTCTCCTCTATGGCTACACCTTC. It codes for CASSLLTGLLYGYTF. Full variable domain (rest looked up from reference TRBV7-2 and TRBJ1-2): GAGVSQSPSNKVTEKGKDVELRCDPISGHTALYWYRQSLGQGLEFLIYFQGNSAPDKSGLPSDRFSAERTGGSVSTLTIQRTQQEDSAVYLCASSLLTGLLYGYTFGSGTRLTVV.

V usage is TRBV5-6 and J usage is TRBJ2-7, with 11 bases matching TRBD2. Trimming removed 1 base from V and 9 bases from J; junction bases left unmatched: 6. The germline V gene has CDR1 SGHDT and CDR2 YYEEEE. CDR3 length: 14 amino acids. The chain's CDR3 is CASSLLAGGRGQYF. The DNA for the CDR3 is TGTGCCAGCAGCTTGCTAGCGGGAGGAAGGGGGCAGTACTTC.

The V and J genes are TRBV5-1 and TRBJ2-2; TRBD2 is a possible D gene (6 bases). V lost 3 bases and J 6 bases, leaving 18 bases between the germline ends. This CDR3 spans 16 amino acids. CDR1 is SGHRS and CDR2 is YFSETQ in the germline V gene. CDR3 protein: CASSSQVGREAGELFF. The CDR3 coding sequence is TGCGCCAGCAGCTCTCAAGTTGGCAGGGAGGCCGGGGAGCTGTTTTTT.

This clone showed up just a few times. The chain joins TRBV10-3 to TRBJ1-1; a possible D gene is TRBD1 (6 bases). The CDR3 consists of 14 residues. The germline V and J ends were trimmed by 3 bases and 6 bases, with 14 bases remaining between them. CDR1 and CDR2 from the germline V gene are ENHRY and SYGVKD. Here the CDR3 DNA reads TGTGCCATCAGTGATTTCCAGGGGACCCCTGAAGCTTTCTTT. It is translated as CAISDFQGTPEAFF.